One sample yielded the 5 T cell receptor beta chains listed below, sequenced in a study of PD-1 blockade in classical Hodgkin lymphoma (dated by TCRdb to 2018 to 2020). Library preparation employed the immunoSEQ multiplex PCR assay. The source is immuneACCESS, and TCRdb retained only in-frame sequences with V and J called. Part of the clones is not carried over; for the studies checked, unresolved V genes explain less than half of this, and the remainder is unexplained. The sample table records around 21,000 clones; roughly 82% of these occur just once. The ten largest clones represent 7.3% of the sample. The label giving this sample's time point can be read as: cycle 4 day 1 (C4D1), after more than five weeks of nivolumab. Relapse after autologous stem cell transplantation had occurred in all trial patients, and cohorts A, B and C were distinguished by prior brentuximab vedotin exposure. A Miltenyi CD8+ T cell isolation kit was used for magnetic negative selection to purify CD8+ T cells from thawed PBMCs.

The source was CD8+ T cells from blood, collected before the fourth cycle of nivolumab. These receptors all stem from a human donor with classical Hodgkin lymphoma.

This clone has just one count. The chain is built from TRBV13 and TRBJ1-2, with 8 bases identical to TRBD1. Trimming cost V 5 bases and J 5 bases; bases outside gene matches: 10. The CDR3 contains 15 residues. CDR1 and CDR2 from the germline V gene are PRHDT and FYEKMQ (reference sequence). CDR3 loop: CASSIGQGLSYGYTF. For the CDR3, the DNA is TGTGCCAGCAGCATTGGACAGGGCCTGAGTTATGGCTACACCTTC.

This clone was recorded once. This sequence joins TRBV29-1 and TRBJ1-2; D gene uncertain. CDR3 length equals 11 residues. The V gene lost 7 bases and the J gene lost 7 bases, with 13 bases spanning the gap. CDR1 is SQVTM, CDR2 ANQGSEA, per germline. The CDR3 region is CSARTVGGYTF. DNA for the CDR3: TGCAGCGCGAGAACAGTGGGTGGCTACACCTTC.

This clone came up once. Other DNA sequences in this specimen translate into the identical CDR3. The chain carries TRBV4-1 and TRBJ2-7; D is possibly TRBD2 (5 bases). This CDR3 has 13 amino acids. V was trimmed by 0 bases and J by 3 bases, leaving 6 bases between them. Germline V gene data show CDR1 as MGHRA and CDR2 as YSYEKL. CDR3 amino acids: CASSQDRGYEQYF. The CDR3 coding sequence is TGCGCCAGCAGCCAAGATCGGGGCTACGAGCAGTACTTC.

This clone was seen a single time. The gene calls are TRBV5-1 and TRBJ2-7; no clear D. This CDR3 has 13 amino acids. Germline V CDR1 and CDR2: SGHRS, YFSETQ. V was cut by 0 bases and J by 0 bases, with 4 bases left in between. CDR3 protein: CASSLDISYEQYF. The CDR3 bases are TGCGCCAGCAGCTTGGACATCTCCTACGAGCAGTACTTC.

The rearrangement uses TRBV19 and TRBJ2-7; no clear D. The CDR3 loop spans 14 amino acids. Germline CDR1 and CDR2: LNHDA and SQIVND (reference sequence). V lost 1 base to trimming and J lost 0 bases, with 7 bases between them. CDR3 amino acids: CASSIGLGSYEQYF. The DNA of the CDR3 is TGTGCCAGTAGTATAGGTTTGGGCTCCTACGAGCAGTACTTC.